Each of the 22 T cell receptor beta chains below was sequenced from the same sample in a study of OX40 agonist ivuxolimab in advanced cancers. Clones were sequenced by immunoSEQ multiplex PCR, and TCRdb holds only the in-frame ones, with some missing. The sample lists approximately 10,000 clones; 86% were seen once. Here the sequenced sample was CD4+ or CD8+ T cells sorted from blood, taken in a trial of the OX40 agonist ivuxolimab. The receptors come from an adult with an advanced solid tumor such as melanoma, head and neck, liver or kidney cancer.

The chain recombines TRBV6-5 with TRBJ1-1; 7 nucleotides match TRBD1. V lost 2 bases to trimming and J lost 4 bases; unmatched junction nucleotides: 10. The CDR3 runs to 16 residues. The germline V gene has CDR1 MNHEY and CDR2 SVGAGI. CDR3 region: CASSYHWTGGVTEAFF. In nucleotides, the CDR3 is TGTGCCAGCAGTTACCACTGGACAGGAGGGGTCACTGAAGCTTTCTTT.

This clone was found a few times. The genes are TRBV6-1 and TRBJ2-7, with 9 bases matching TRBD2. Germline lookup yields CDR1 MNHNS and CDR2 SASEGT. The CDR3 has 14 amino acids. Trimming at V came to 3 bases and at J to 6 bases, leaving 6 bases not matched to a gene. CDR3 nucleotide sequence: TGTGCCAGCAGTGAGGGACTAGCCAGCTCCGAGCAGTACTTC. Its protein is CASSEGLASSEQYF.

J is TRBJ1-1 and V is TRBV6-5; unclear D gene. Germline V gene lookup returns CDR1 MNHEY and CDR2 SVGAGI. There are 15 residues in the CDR3. V dropped 0 bases and J dropped 0 bases, with 8 bases sitting between them. In nucleotides, the CDR3 is TGTGCCAGCAGTTACTCGGCCAATTTGAACACTGAAGCTTTCTTT. This gives the protein CASSYSANLNTEAFF.

The chain recombines TRBV13 with TRBJ2-1; 11 bases line up with TRBD1. Germline loops: CDR1 PRHDT, CDR2 FYEKMQ (reference sequence). Trimming took 5 bases from V and 10 from J; bases not matched to a gene: 13. The CDR3 extends over 16 amino acids. The CDR3 spells CASSPLGQGAIREQFF. The CDR3 DNA reads as TGTGCCAGCAGCCCATTAGGACAGGGGGCTATCAGGGAGCAGTTCTTC.

The CDR3 sequence: CASSIWGEQPQHF. Here the CDR3 DNA reads TGTGCCAGTAGTATTTGGGGGGAGCAGCCCCAGCATTTT. The rearrangement joins TRBV19 to TRBJ1-5; the D gene is possibly TRBD1 (5 bases). The CDR3 has 13 amino acids. Germline assignment: CDR1 LNHDA and CDR2 SQIVND (reference sequence). Deletions cut 3 bases from V and 7 bases from J, with 10 bases between.

This clone was counted once. V and J are TRBV27 and TRBJ2-1, with D tentatively TRBD2 (5 bases). Germline V gene lookup returns CDR1 MNHEY and CDR2 SMNVEV (reference sequence). This CDR3 region has 14 residues. Trimming pared 3 bases from V and 8 bases from J, leaving 14 bases between. CDR3 sequence: CASSFEGAVDEQFF. In DNA, the CDR3 is TGTGCCAGCAGTTTCGAGGGAGCGGTGGATGAGCAGTTCTTC.

This clone was observed a single time. This chain joins TRBV12-5 and TRBJ2-1, with 8 bases matching TRBD1. With 2 bases clipped from V and 5 bases from J, the junction kept 11 bases outside the gene matches. Germline V gene sequence: CDR1 LGHNT, CDR2 FRNRAP. CDR3 size: 17 residues. CDR3 nucleotides: TGTGCTAGTGGTTTGACATTACAGGGGGTAAGAGACAATGAGCAGTTCTTC. It codes for CASGLTLQGVRDNEQFF. Full variable domain (outside the CDR3, taken from reference TRBV12-5 and TRBJ2-1): DARVTQTPRHKVTEMGQEVTMRCQPILGHNTVFWYRQTMMQGLELLAYFRNRAPLDDSGMPKDRFSAEMPDATLATLKIQPSEPRDSAVYFCASGLTLQGVRDNEQFFGPGTRLTVL.

This chain links TRBV19 with TRBJ2-7; 10 nucleotides match TRBD1. Per the germline V gene, CDR1 is LNHDA and CDR2 is SQIVND (reference sequence). J lost 4 bases, V lost 5 bases, and 8 bases had no gene match. The CDR3 is made up of 15 amino acids. This CDR3 is CASSAPGQGFYEQYF. The CDR3 DNA follows: TGTGCCAGTAGTGCTCCGGGACAGGGGTTTTACGAGCAGTACTTC.

V usage is TRBV7-8 and J usage is TRBJ2-1; no reliable D call. Trimming removed 3 bases at V and 3 bases at J, with 6 bases between. The germline CDR1 and CDR2 sequences are SGHVS and FQNEAQ. The CDR3 is 13 amino acids. In nucleotides, the CDR3 is TGTGCCAGCAGCTTCCTGGACTACAATGAGCAGTTCTTC. Its protein is CASSFLDYNEQFF.

V usage is TRBV4-1 and J usage is TRBJ2-1; 10 bases map to TRBD1. V shed 3 bases, J shed 10 bases, and the junction held 6 bases outside the gene matches. Germline CDR1 is MGHRA and CDR2 is YSYEKL. The CDR3 has 14 amino acids. The CDR3 DNA reads as TGCGCCAGCAGCCAGCCGGACAGGGGGGTCGAGCAGTTCTTC. This translates into CASSQPDRGVEQFF.

V is TRBV9 and J is TRBJ1-1, with 9 positions matching TRBD1. The germline gives CDR1 SGDLS, CDR2 YYNGEE. CDR3 size: 15 residues. J was trimmed by 5 bases and V by 0 bases; bases with no gene match: 5. Written as DNA, the CDR3 is TGTGCCAGCAGCGTAGCTGGGACAGGGCGGACTGAAGCTTTCTTT. Residues: CASSVAGTGRTEAFF.

The chain combines TRBV10-3 with TRBJ1-5, with 9 bases identical to TRBD1. J gave up 7 bases and V 3 bases, and 4 bases lay outside the gene matches. The length of the CDR3 is 14 residues. Germline CDR1 reads ENHRY; CDR2 reads SYGVKD. CDR3 sequence reads: CAISDGTGTQPQHF. Here the CDR3 DNA reads TGTGCCATCAGTGATGGGACAGGGACCCAGCCCCAGCATTTT.

This clone was counted once. The V gene is TRBV7-3, the J gene TRBJ2-3; TRBD2 matches 7 bases. With V trimmed by 1 base and J by 2 bases, 9 bases remained unmatched. In germline, CDR1 is SGHTA, CDR2 FQGTGA. The CDR3 is 17 amino acids. The CDR3 region has the DNA TGTGCCAGCAGCTTAAGAGGAACGGGAGGTTTCACAGATACGCAGTATTTT. Its translation: CASSLRGTGGFTDTQYF.

The gene calls are TRBV7-9 and TRBJ1-2; tentatively, D is TRBD1 (5 bases). CDR1 is SEHNR and CDR2 is FQNEAQ in the germline V gene (reference sequence). The CDR3 has 14 amino acids. V dropped 5 bases and J dropped 4 bases, with 14 bases sitting between them. DNA of the CDR3: TGTGCCAGCAGCCCCTCGACAGTCTCCTATGGCTACACCTTC. Translating gives CASSPSTVSYGYTF.

The chain joins TRBV9 to TRBJ1-1, with D perhaps matching TRBD1 (5 bases). The CDR3 is made up of 15 amino acids. V shed 0 bases and J shed 4 bases, with 13 bases lying between them. CDR1 is SGDLS, CDR2 YYNGEE, per germline. The CDR3 DNA is TGTGCCAGCAGCGTAGGACGGGGGATTTCCACTGAAGCTTTCTTT. Residues: CASSVGRGISTEAFF.

The V call is TRBV28, the J call TRBJ2-1, with D possibly being TRBD2 (7 bases). Trimming took off 5 bases at V and 4 bases at J, with 18 bases between the two ends. In germline, CDR1 is MDHEN, CDR2 SYDVKM. CDR3 length: 16 amino acids. CDR3 protein: CASSPFRGAKYNEQFF. CDR3 nucleotide sequence: TGTGCCAGCAGTCCCTTCCGGGGGGCCAAGTACAATGAGCAGTTCTTC.

The chain uses TRBV28 and TRBJ1-1; D remains unclear. The CDR3 spans 16 residues. The germline gives CDR1 MDHEN, CDR2 SYDVKM. V was clipped by 9 bases and J by 8 bases, with 28 bases between them. The CDR3 nucleotides read TGTGCCAGTACTCCTCTTGAAGGCTTCCAAGCTTCCGAAGCTTTCTTT. Protein: CASTPLEGFQASEAFF.

The rearrangement links TRBV2 to TRBJ2-1; TRBD2 matches at 8 bases. With V trimmed by 4 bases and J by 5 bases, 7 bases remained unmatched. The CDR3 consists of 15 residues. Germline CDR1 is SNHLY and CDR2 is FYNNEI. As DNA, the CDR3 is TGTGCCAGCAGTGGTGTAGGGACTAGAAACAATGAGCAGTTCTTC. Encoded protein: CASSGVGTRNNEQFF.

The chain employs TRBV28 and TRBJ1-2; 8 bases are shared with TRBD1. After removal of 6 bases from V and 4 bases from J, the junction contained 7 bases not matched to a gene. Germline-derived CDR1 and CDR2 are MDHEN and SYDVKM. The CDR3 runs 14 residues. This chain's CDR3 is CASRYPGQAYGYTF. The CDR3 DNA is TGTGCCAGCAGGTATCCGGGACAGGCCTATGGCTACACCTTC.

The rearrangement uses TRBV27 and TRBJ2-7, with 10 bases lining up with TRBD2. The germline CDR1 and CDR2 sequences are MNHEY and SMNVEV (reference sequence). Trimming at V came to 2 bases and at J to 3 bases, leaving 7 bases not matched to a gene. The CDR3 runs 16 residues. CDR3 coding DNA: TGTGCCAGCAGTTTACTAGCGGGAGCTTCCAGCTACGAGCAGTACTTC. This sequence encodes CASSLLAGASSYEQYF.

CDR3 amino acids: CASSLETVYNEQFF. CDR3 bases: TGTGCCAGCAGCTTAGAGACCGTCTACAATGAGCAGTTCTTC. This chain uses TRBV11-2 with TRBJ2-1, with no clear D. The CDR3 covers 14 residues. Germline-derived CDR1 and CDR2 are SGHAT and FQNNGV. V was trimmed by 0 bases and J by 3 bases, leaving 6 bases between them.

The J gene is TRBJ2-7, the V gene TRBV4-1; 10 bases are a match to TRBD2. The germline V gene has CDR1 MGHRA and CDR2 YSYEKL. The CDR3 contains 13 residues. V trimming: 2 bases; J trimming: 7 bases; junction bases outside the gene matches: 2. The CDR3 here is CASSQMGLAEQYF. CDR3 coding DNA: TGCGCCAGCAGCCAAATGGGACTAGCGGAGCAGTACTTC.